A selection of T cell receptor beta chains follows, all from one sample in a study of shared clonotypes between healthy human individuals. Profiled with immunoSEQ multiplex PCR; TCRdb holds only in-frame clones, not every one. The sample yields over a million clones, 70% to 80% seen once. The sequencing input was memory CD4+ T cells sorted from blood. These receptors were obtained from a man aged 18 to 35 in good health. Both conserved end residues are part of each CDR3. The order of the fields is D gene, J gene, V gene, clone size, CDR3 DNA, CDR3 protein. The D gene is left open where the match is weak. Part of the rows lack a size; the others show once, few, many or a class for expanded clones.

D gene: .
J gene: TRBJ1-2
V gene: TRBV19
clone size: .
CDR3 DNA: TGTGCCAGTACCACCAGGACAGACTCTAACTATGGCTACACCTTC
CDR3 protein: CASTTRTDSNYGYTF

D gene: TRBD2
J gene: TRBJ2-1
V gene: TRBV7-2
clone size: .
CDR3 DNA: TGTGCCAGCAGCACGGCGCTAGCGGGAGCTGAGCAGTTCTTC
CDR3 protein: CASSTALAGAEQFF

D gene: .
J gene: TRBJ2-2
V gene: TRBV12-5
clone size: .
CDR3 DNA: TGTGCTAGTGGGAGGGGAGACGGGGAGCTGTTTTTT
CDR3 protein: CASGRGDGELFF

D gene: TRBD1
J gene: TRBJ1-1
V gene: TRBV27
clone size: .
CDR3 DNA: TGTGCCAGCAGTTCACTACAGGGGGCGGGGGGAGCTTTCTTT
CDR3 protein: CASSSLQGAGGAFF

D gene: .
J gene: TRBJ1-3
V gene: TRBV2
clone size: .
CDR3 DNA: TGTGCCAGCAGGAGTGCGGGCGAAGGAAACACCATATATTTT
CDR3 protein: CASRSAGEGNTIYF

D gene: TRBD1
J gene: TRBJ1-5
V gene: TRBV5-1
clone size: .
CDR3 DNA: TGCGCCAGCAGCCCGGGACAGGGTTACACACAGCCCCAGCATTTT
CDR3 protein: CASSPGQGYTQPQHF

D gene: .
J gene: TRBJ2-1
V gene: TRBV7-3
clone size: few
CDR3 DNA: TGTGCCAGCAGCTTATCCCTGGGAGAGCAGTTCTTC
CDR3 protein: CASSLSLGEQFF

D gene: .
J gene: TRBJ1-3
V gene: TRBV6-6
clone size: few
CDR3 DNA: TGTGCCAGCAGTTACGATGACAGGCCTGGAAACACCATATATTTT
CDR3 protein: CASSYDDRPGNTIYF

D gene: .
J gene: TRBJ1-1
V gene: TRBV5-1
clone size: .
CDR3 DNA: TGCGCCAGCAGCTCGCAGACAGGCACGATCGGAGCTTTCTTT
CDR3 protein: CASSSQTGTIGAFF

D gene: .
J gene: TRBJ2-5
V gene: TRBV7-9
clone size: .
CDR3 DNA: TGTGCCAGCAGCTTAGTACTAGGAGAGACCCAGTACTTC
CDR3 protein: CASSLVLGETQYF

D gene: .
J gene: TRBJ1-4
V gene: TRBV28
clone size: .
CDR3 DNA: TGTGCCAGTCTAGAACAGGGAGATGAAAAACTGTTTTTT
CDR3 protein: CASLEQGDEKLFF

D gene: .
J gene: TRBJ2-1
V gene: TRBV28
clone size: .
CDR3 DNA: TGTGCCAGCAGTTTTGCGGAAACCTACAATGAGCAGTTCTTC
CDR3 protein: CASSFAETYNEQFF

D gene: TRBD1
J gene: TRBJ1-3
V gene: TRBV5-6
clone size: .
CDR3 DNA: TGTGCCAGCAGCTTGGAACAGGGGGGCTCTGGAAACACCATATATTTT
CDR3 protein: CASSLEQGGSGNTIYF

D gene: .
J gene: TRBJ2-5
V gene: TRBV29-1
clone size: .
CDR3 DNA: TGCAGCGTCGAGGACACTTTCCAAGAGACCCAGTACTTC
CDR3 protein: CSVEDTFQETQYF

D gene: TRBD2
J gene: TRBJ2-1
V gene: TRBV27
clone size: .
CDR3 DNA: TGTGCCAGCAGTTCCCACCGCCGGACTAGCGGGGGAAATGAGCAGTTCTTC
CDR3 protein: CASSSHRRTSGGNEQFF

D gene: .
J gene: TRBJ2-5
V gene: TRBV5-1
clone size: .
CDR3 DNA: TGCGCCAGCAGCTCCGGGACATTTCAAGAGACCCAGTACTTC
CDR3 protein: CASSSGTFQETQYF

D gene: TRBD1
J gene: TRBJ1-1
V gene: TRBV6-6
clone size: .
CDR3 DNA: TGTGCCAGCAGTGACGGACAGGGGGACACTGAAGCTTTCTTT
CDR3 protein: CASSDGQGDTEAFF

D gene: TRBD1
J gene: TRBJ1-4
V gene: TRBV7-2
clone size: .
CDR3 DNA: TGTGCCAGCAGCCGCACCGGGACAGCGTATGAAAAACTGTTTTTT
CDR3 protein: CASSRTGTAYEKLFF

D gene: .
J gene: TRBJ2-7
V gene: TRBV30
clone size: .
CDR3 DNA: TGTGCCTGGAGTGCACTCGGACAGCCTTACGAGCAGTACTTC
CDR3 protein: CAWSALGQPYEQYF

D gene: TRBD1
J gene: TRBJ1-6
V gene: TRBV2
clone size: .
CDR3 DNA: TGTGCCAGCAGCGAGGGGGCGCCGGCCAGGTCACCCCTCCACTTT
CDR3 protein: CASSEGAPARSPLHF

D gene: .
J gene: TRBJ2-2
V gene: TRBV5-1
clone size: many
CDR3 DNA: TGCGCCAGCAGCTTGGGGGCGGGAAGGCGCACCGGGGAGCTGTTTTTT
CDR3 protein: CASSLGAGRRTGELFF

D gene: TRBD2
J gene: TRBJ2-7
V gene: TRBV7-2
clone size: few
CDR3 DNA: TGTGCCAGCAGCCCTGGACTAGCGGACAAGCAGTACTTC
CDR3 protein: CASSPGLADKQYF